Shown below are 30 T cell receptor beta chains from a single sample sequenced in a study of OX40 agonist ivuxolimab in advanced cancers. Only in-frame clones appear in the TCRdb table, and some are missing; sequencing was by immunoSEQ multiplex PCR. Of roughly 95,000 clones listed, 70% to 90% are singletons. The material sequenced was CD4+ or CD8+ T cells sorted from blood, taken in a trial of the OX40 agonist ivuxolimab. The receptor set was obtained from an adult with an advanced solid tumor such as melanoma, head and neck, liver or kidney cancer.

The chain is built from TRBV6-5 and TRBJ2-2; maybe TRBD2 (6 bases). CDR1 MNHEY and CDR2 SVGAGI come from the germline V gene. The CDR3 totals 15 residues. V lost 4 bases and J 6 bases, leaving 15 bases between the germline ends. The CDR3 is CASSFLFSGAGELFF. CDR3 DNA: TGTGCCAGCAGTTTCTTGTTTTCGGGAGCCGGGGAGCTGTTTTTT.

This chain joins TRBV30 and TRBJ2-3, with 10 positions matching TRBD1. V gave up 7 bases and J gave up 5 bases; unmatched junction bases: 9. Per the germline V gene, CDR1 is GTSNPN and CDR2 is SVGIG (reference sequence). The CDR3 extends over 14 amino acids. CDR3 bases: TGTGCCTCGGGACAGGGGCCCCCGGGAGATACGCAGTATTTT. Residues: CASGQGPPGDTQYF.

V and J are TRBV19 and TRBJ2-7; a weak D match, TRBD2 (5 bases). The germline gives CDR1 LNHDA, CDR2 SQIVND (reference sequence). This CDR3 comprises 14 residues. V lost 5 bases and J 0 bases, leaving 11 bases between the germline ends. DNA of the CDR3: TGTGCCAGTAGTGTGGACTCCAGCTCCTACGAGCAGTACTTC. Translation: CASSVDSSSYEQYF.

The V call is TRBV7-9, the J call TRBJ1-5; D call uncertain. V was clipped by 3 bases and J by 3 bases, with 12 bases between them. CDR3 length: 15 amino acids. Looked up from germline, CDR1 is SEHNR and CDR2 is FQNEAQ (reference sequence). The CDR3 DNA reads TGTGCCAGCAGCTTGGGCCCCGGGTTCAATCAGCCCCAGCATTTT. This encodes CASSLGPGFNQPQHF.

The gene calls are TRBV18 and TRBJ1-4; weak D call: TRBD1 (6 bases). The CDR3 extends over 16 amino acids. Trimming shortened V by 1 base and J by 8 bases, and 17 bases separated the two germline ends. CDR1 KGHSH and CDR2 LQKENI come from the germline V gene. This chain's CDR3 is CASSPRDTVGLEKLFF. The CDR3 region has the DNA TGTGCCAGCTCACCACGGGACACGGTGGGTTTGGAAAAACTGTTTTTT.

The rearrangement uses TRBV6-5 and TRBJ2-1; 7 bases align to TRBD1. From germline, CDR1 is MNHEY and CDR2 SVGAGI. J gave up 3 bases and V 10 bases, and 6 bases lay outside the gene matches. The CDR3 loop spans 13 amino acids. DNA of the CDR3: TGTGCCACAACCGGGACAGTCTACAATGAGCAGTTCTTC. Translated, it gives CATTGTVYNEQFF.

The V call is TRBV23-1, the J call TRBJ2-2; 12 nucleotides match TRBD2. Being an ORF, TRBV23-1 has a function that is uncertain. This CDR3 spans 18 amino acids. Trimming cost V 3 bases and J 3 bases; bases outside gene matches: 8. The CDR3 DNA reads TGCGCCAGCAGTCAGCCCGGACTAGCGGGATACGACACCGGGGAGCTGTTTTTT. This translates into CASSQPGLAGYDTGELFF.

The rearrangement links TRBV28 to TRBJ1-2; possibly TRBD1 for D (5 bases). CDR1 and CDR2 (germline): MDHEN, SYDVKM. The CDR3 length is 14 residues. V was clipped by 3 bases and J by 9 bases, with 17 bases between them. In DNA, the CDR3 is TGTGCCAGCAGTTTGGGGCAACCTCCCCAGCGCTACACCTTC. It codes for CASSLGQPPQRYTF.

This chain uses TRBV19 with TRBJ2-1; D unresolved. Per germline, CDR1 LNHDA and CDR2 SQIVND (reference sequence). Trimming shortened V by 7 bases and J by 0 bases, and 7 bases separated the two germline ends. The CDR3 totals 13 residues. Here the CDR3 reads CASKGSSYNEQFF. In DNA, the CDR3 is TGTGCCAGTAAGGGAAGCTCCTACAATGAGCAGTTCTTC.

The chain links TRBV6-6 to TRBJ1-4; D possibly corresponds to TRBD1 (5 bases). Trimming shortened V by 2 bases and J by 2 bases, and 12 bases separated the two germline ends. The CDR3 spans 16 residues. Germline-derived CDR1 and CDR2 are MNHNY and SVGAGI (reference sequence). The CDR3 here is CASSYPGGGTNEKLFF. The CDR3, as DNA: TGTGCCAGCAGTTACCCCGGTGGGGGGACTAATGAAAAACTGTTTTTT.

The chain couples TRBV5-1 to TRBJ2-2; D may be TRBD1 or TRBD2 (6 bases each). Looked up from germline, CDR1 is SGHRS and CDR2 is YFSETQ. Deletions cut 0 bases from V and 6 bases from J, with 18 bases between. The CDR3 extends over 17 amino acids. The CDR3 is CASSLGEGTGRSGELFF. The CDR3 region has the DNA TGCGCCAGCAGCTTGGGGGAAGGAACAGGGAGGTCCGGGGAGCTGTTTTTT. Filled out from reference TRBV5-1 and TRBJ2-2, the complete variable domain reads KAGVTQTPRYLIKTRGQQVTLSCSPISGHRSVSWYQQTPGQGLQFLFEYFSETQRNKGNFPGRFSGRQFSNSRSEMNVSTLELGDSALYLCASSLGEGTGRSGELFFGEGSRLTVL.

The V and J genes are TRBV19 and TRBJ2-1; D may be TRBD1 (5 bases). The CDR3 covers 15 residues. Between the trimmed V and J ends, which lost 8 bases and 9 bases, there was a span of 23 bases. CDR1 is LNHDA and CDR2 is SQIVND in the germline V gene (reference sequence). In DNA form, the CDR3 reads TGTGCCAGTTGGCACATGGGGCTGTCTCACGGTGAGCAGTTCTTC. Amino acid sequence: CASWHMGLSHGEQFF.

V usage is TRBV5-1 and J usage is TRBJ2-4; D unclear. V was clipped by 4 bases and J by 2 bases, with 13 bases between them. The length of the CDR3 is 15 residues. The germline V gene encodes CDR1 SGHRS and CDR2 YFSETQ. The CDR3 reads CASSATSGTKNIQYF. CDR3 DNA: TGCGCCAGCAGCGCTACCAGTGGAACCAAAAACATTCAGTACTTC.

This sequence joins TRBV9 and TRBJ2-2; D unclear. The germline V gene has CDR1 SGDLS and CDR2 YYNGEE. This CDR3 has 14 amino acids. V lost 0 bases and J lost 1, with 4 bases in between. The CDR3 here is CASSVAGNTGELFF. The CDR3 DNA follows: TGTGCCAGCAGCGTAGCCGGGAACACCGGGGAGCTGTTTTTT.

This clone was found a few times. The CDR3 reads CASSYGTGAIQETQYF. The CDR3 coding sequence is TGTGCCAGCAGCTACGGGACAGGGGCCATCCAAGAGACCCAGTACTTC. J is TRBJ2-5 and V is TRBV7-6, with 10 bases lining up with TRBD1. This CDR3 has 16 residues. Germline trimming cut 4 bases from V and 1 base from J; bases unmatched to any gene: 6. CDR1 SGHVS and CDR2 FNYEAQ come from the germline V gene.

The chain joins TRBV11-3 to TRBJ2-5; D remains ambiguous. Germline CDR1 SGHNT, CDR2 YENEEA. Trimming took off 6 bases at V and 5 bases at J, with 16 bases between the two ends. This CDR3 spans 14 amino acids. For the CDR3, the DNA is TGTGCCAGCAGGCCCTCGGGCAGCTGGGAGACCCAGTACTTC. Residues: CASRPSGSWETQYF.

The chain uses TRBV6-5 and TRBJ1-1; no definite D call. Germline CDR1 is MNHEY and CDR2 is SVGAGI. Between the trimmed V and J ends, which lost 2 bases and 1 base, there was a span of 14 bases. The CDR3 length is 16 residues. The CDR3 region has the DNA TGTGCCAGCAGTTACGACCCGGGGATTTCGAACACTGAAGCTTTCTTT. Encoded protein: CASSYDPGISNTEAFF.

The chain combines TRBV5-1 with TRBJ2-5; 8 nucleotides match TRBD1. Per the germline V gene, CDR1 is SGHRS and CDR2 is YFSETQ. The CDR3 length is 15 residues. With V trimmed by 3 bases and J by 4 bases, 8 bases remained unmatched. CDR3 region: CASSSQGGEGETQYF. CDR3 nucleotides: TGCGCCAGCAGCTCACAGGGGGGAGAGGGAGAGACCCAGTACTTC.

The chain uses TRBV7-2 and TRBJ2-3; TRBD2 aligns across 7 bases. The CDR3 extends over 17 amino acids. Germline V CDR1 and CDR2: SGHTA, FQGNSA. Losses at the gene ends were 3 bases for V and 5 bases for J; bases not matched to a gene: 14. Here the CDR3 reads CASSFFGGGPRGDTQYF. DNA of the CDR3: TGTGCCAGCAGCTTCTTTGGGGGAGGGCCGCGTGGAGATACGCAGTATTTT.

V is TRBV6-5 and J is TRBJ2-1; a weak D match, TRBD2 (6 bases). Germline CDR1 reads MNHEY; CDR2 reads SVGAGI. V lost 4 bases to trimming and J lost 1 base, with 14 bases between them. CDR3 length: 16 residues. The chain's CDR3 is CASSSPLAESYNEQFF. In nucleotides, the CDR3 is TGTGCCAGCAGTTCCCCACTAGCTGAGTCCTACAATGAGCAGTTCTTC.

This clone was observed a single time. CDR3 protein: CASSGPGGTDTQYF. The CDR3 DNA is TGTGCCAGCAGTGGGCCAGGAGGCACAGATACGCAGTATTTT. The gene calls are TRBV2 and TRBJ2-3, with unresolved D. This CDR3 has 14 residues. The germline V and J ends were trimmed by 4 bases and 1 base, with 9 bases remaining between them. The germline gives CDR1 SNHLY, CDR2 FYNNEI. Using reference TRBV2 and TRBJ2-3 for the parts outside the CDR3, the full variable domain is EPEVTQTPSHQVTQMGQEVILRCVPISNHLYFYWYRQILGQKVEFLVSFYNNEISEKSEIFDDQFSVERPDGSNFTLKIRSTKLEDSAMYFCASSGPGGTDTQYFGPGTRLTVL.

The J gene is TRBJ2-6, the V gene TRBV30; D gene ambiguous. V shed 1 base and J shed 1 base, with 11 bases lying between them. CDR1 is GTSNPN, CDR2 SVGIG, per germline (reference sequence). The CDR3 is 16 residues long. This chain's CDR3 is CAWSGTQASGANVLTF. For the CDR3, the DNA is TGTGCCTGGAGTGGGACCCAGGCTTCTGGGGCCAACGTCCTGACTTTC.

This rearrangement joins TRBV2 to TRBJ2-5; D is uncertain. Trimming removed 3 bases at V and 2 bases at J, with 13 bases between. Germline V gene sequence: CDR1 SNHLY, CDR2 FYNNEI. The CDR3 spans 15 residues. The CDR3 sequence: CASSEFVGDQETQYF. In nucleotides, the CDR3 is TGTGCCAGCAGTGAGTTTGTTGGAGATCAAGAGACCCAGTACTTC.

The chain has TRBV2 and TRBJ1-2; D gene uncertain. Trimming stripped 6 bases from V and 3 bases from J, with 11 bases between. From germline, CDR1 is SNHLY and CDR2 FYNNEI. The CDR3 loop spans 13 amino acids. The CDR3 spells CASRPDTHYGYTF. The CDR3 DNA is TGTGCCAGCAGGCCAGACACCCACTATGGCTACACCTTC.

The chain joins TRBV7-6 to TRBJ2-3; 9 nucleotides line up with TRBD2. J gave up 5 bases and V 4 bases, and 7 bases lay outside the gene matches. The CDR3 extends over 15 amino acids. Germline values: CDR1 SGHVS, CDR2 FNYEAQ. The DNA of the CDR3 is TGTGCCAGCAGCTACCGACAGACTAGCGGAGATACGCAGTATTTT. Its translation is CASSYRQTSGDTQYF.

V gene TRBV5-1 combines with J gene TRBJ2-5; 10 bases agree with TRBD2. In germline, CDR1 is SGHRS, CDR2 YFSETQ. The CDR3 is made up of 17 amino acids. Germline trimming cut 0 bases from V and 4 bases from J; bases unmatched to any gene: 9. The DNA of the CDR3 is TGCGCCAGCAGCTTGGCCTCTAGCGGGAGCCATCGAGAGACCCAGTACTTC. Residues: CASSLASSGSHRETQYF.

This chain connects TRBV7-9 to TRBJ2-6; no clear D. The germline gives CDR1 SEHNR, CDR2 FQNEAQ (reference sequence). The CDR3 consists of 16 residues. The V end lost 2 bases, the J end lost 1 base, and 9 bases lay between the germline ends. The DNA for the CDR3 is TGTGCCAGCAGCTTACAGTACACTTCTGGGGCCAACGTCCTGACTTTC. It is translated as CASSLQYTSGANVLTF.

V usage is TRBV21-1 and J usage is TRBJ1-4; the table's D call, TRBD1, was not checked against the DNA. TRBV21-1 is classified as a pseudogene. This CDR3 is 16 amino acids long. CDR3 coding DNA: TGTGCCAGCGGGCCGGACAGGGGGCCGACTAATGAAAAACTGTTTTTT. Protein product: CASGPDRGPTNEKLFF.

The rearrangement joins TRBV11-2 to TRBJ2-1, with 10 bases matching TRBD2. V shed 6 bases and J 8 bases; nucleotides not matched to a gene: 10. Germline V CDR1 and CDR2: SGHAT, FQNNGV. CDR3 length: 15 residues. The CDR3 bases are TGTGCCAGCAGATCGGGACTAGCGTCTGTGGATGAGCAGTTCTTC. As protein: CASRSGLASVDEQFF.

The chain couples TRBV19 to TRBJ2-1; weak D call: TRBD2 (6 bases). Trimming took 7 bases from V and 2 from J, leaving 12 bases between them. Germline lookup yields CDR1 LNHDA and CDR2 SQIVND (reference sequence). CDR3 size: 14 residues. Written as DNA, the CDR3 is TGTGCCAGTAATAGCGGACTTACCTACAATGAGCAGTTCTTC. Translating it yields CASNSGLTYNEQFF.